This TCR beta chain stems from a study of identical twins. To note about this clonotype: The antigen is undetermined. A read error may produce the germline difference seen at one junction end.

Study-wide results and caveats: Models underestimated TCR alpha sharing (out-of-frame) in monozygotic twins. Conclusions rested on cross-sectional statistics rather than following the same donors.

MiXCR, applied by TCRdb to the 5' RACE reads, yields one record per CDR3 protein. The sample yields around 1.7 million distinct CDR3 sequences, about 31% seen once. The CDR3 runs to 16 residues. Germline lookup yields CDR1 SNHLY and CDR2 FYNNEI. The TCR was taken from a newborn girl in good health. The chain recombines TRBV2 with TRBJ1-2; D ambiguous. The sample consisted of cord blood. The chain's CDR3 is CASSEGDTRGGYGCTF. The DNA of the CDR3 is TGTGCCAGCAGTGAAGGTGACACCCGGGGTGGCTATGGCTGCACCTTC.